Listed here is a single TCR beta chain. This record belongs to a study of T cells in Graves' hyperthyroidism and ophthalmopathy. In germline, CDR1 is DFQATT, CDR2 SNEGSKA (reference sequence). V lost 6 bases and J lost 0; bases outside the gene matches: 7. CDR3 length: 16 residues. What was amplified from RNA transcripts were TCR beta CDR3 regions. A first-round RT-PCR of the TCR CDR3 used the HTBI primer set. From the multiplex PCR reads, TCRdb called clonotypes with MiXCR, one entry per CDR3 protein. The sample records some 490,000 distinct CDR3 sequences, 20% to 25% being singletons. This TCR was sampled from a woman in her seventies with Graves' ophthalmopathy. Sequenced input: blood. This chain uses TRBV20-1 with TRBJ2-3; 12 nucleotides align to TRBD2. The CDR3 sequence: CSAQRLAGESTDTQYF. The CDR3 DNA is TGCAGTGCCCAGCGACTAGCGGGAGAAAGCACAGATACGCAGTATTTT.